The clone carrying this T cell receptor (beta chain) showed up just a few times. Germline loops: CDR1 KGHSH, CDR2 LQKENI. V was pared by 0 bases and J by 3 bases, with 9 bases between. The CDR3 has 15 residues. The data were taken from a study of blood T cell repertoires in COVID-19. Study-level information: PBMCs, B-cell-depleted T cells, or T cells were the source of the cDNA or gDNA that made up the material.

Measured with immunoSEQ multiplex PCR; TCRdb has only the in-frame clones, and not every one. The data hold about 150,000 clones, with 75% to 80% observed a single time. The V gene is TRBV18, the J gene TRBJ1-3; D might be TRBD1 (5 bases). The sequence came from a man of 80 years or more with acute or convalescent COVID-19. Sequenced sample: peripheral blood. CDR3 sequence (DNA): TGTGCCAGCTCACCACCATCCAGGGATGGAAACACCATATATTTT. Protein: CASSPPSRDGNTIYF.